The next 17 T cell receptor beta chains were all read from a single sample in a study of vaccination effects on CD4 cells after COVID-19 (dated by TCRdb to between 2021 and 2022). These receptors are not linked to any known antigen. After around eleven days of culture, CD4+ T cells were isolated with the EasySep CD4+ T cell isolation kit. The library was built by means of the immunoSEQ multiplex PCR assay. TCRdb retrieved this table from immuneACCESS and kept in-frame rearrangements only. Not all clones are present; in checked studies, unresolved V genes account for under half, and no reason is known for the remainder. In all, the sample holds approximately 31,000 clones, and about 71% of those were seen once. The ten top clones hold about 3.8% of the sample. Sequencing was performed on CD4+ T cells from PBMCs cultured without peptide, taken before COVID-19 vaccination. The receptors shown here come from a human donor who received a COVID-19 vaccine.

The V call is TRBV5-6, the J call TRBJ2-3, with 11 nucleotides matching TRBD2. This CDR3 is 17 amino acids long. In germline, CDR1 is SGHDT, CDR2 YYEEEE. V was clipped by 1 base and J by 0 bases; unmatched bases: 4. In DNA form, the CDR3 reads TGTGCCAGCAGCTTGTTGACTAGCGGGATCAGCACAGATACGCAGTATTTT. It is translated as CASSLLTSGISTDTQYF. The full variable domain, completed using reference TRBV5-6 and TRBJ2-3, is DAGVTQSPTHLIKTRGQQVTLRCSPKSGHDTVSWYQQALGQGPQFIFQYYEEEERQRGNFPDRFSGHQFPNYSSELNVNALLLGDSALYLCASSLLTSGISTDTQYFGPGTRLTVL.

This clone turned up a few times. The chain couples TRBV6-5 to TRBJ2-2; 9 bases are a match to TRBD2. This CDR3 has 16 amino acids. The germline V gene has CDR1 MNHEY and CDR2 SVGAGI. The junction had 8 bases not matched to a gene; V was cut back by 3 bases and J by 6 bases. CDR3 DNA: TGTGCCAGCAGTTATCTTGCGGGAGGGCCGCCCGGGGAGCTGTTTTTT. It specifies CASSYLAGGPPGELFF.

V is TRBV6-5 and J is TRBJ1-4; 8 nucleotides line up with TRBD1. Germline V gene lookup returns CDR1 MNHEY and CDR2 SVGAGI. The CDR3 contains 16 residues. V lost 2 bases to trimming and J lost 6 bases; unmatched junction nucleotides: 8. The DNA for the CDR3 is TGTGCCAGCAGTTACGTGGGCCCGGACAGGGATGAAAAACTGTTTTTT. It is translated as CASSYVGPDRDEKLFF.

This rearrangement joins TRBV28 to TRBJ1-2, with 7 bases matching TRBD1. There are 16 residues in the CDR3. The trim removed 2 bases at V and 4 bases at J, leaving 10 bases unmatched. Germline loops: CDR1 MDHEN, CDR2 SYDVKM. CDR3 DNA: TGTGCCAGCAGTTTAGGACAGGAAAGGTACGGCTATGGCTACACCTTC. It specifies CASSLGQERYGYGYTF.

The chain recombines TRBV25-1 with TRBJ1-1, with 7 positions matching TRBD1. Germline-derived CDR1 and CDR2 are MGHDK and SYGVNS. CDR3 length: 18 residues. V dropped 3 bases and J dropped 4; count of bases not matched to a gene: 17. In DNA form, the CDR3 reads TGTGCCAGCAGTGACCGAAAAATCTGGGGCAGGGGGTCCACTGAAGCTTTCTTT. This sequence encodes CASSDRKIWGRGSTEAFF.

This clone showed up just a few times. The gene calls are TRBV10-3 and TRBJ1-6; a possible D gene is TRBD1 (5 bases). The germline V and J ends were trimmed by 10 bases and 9 bases, with 16 bases remaining between them. The CDR3 extends over 13 amino acids. The germline V gene encodes CDR1 ENHRY and CDR2 SYGVKD. Here the CDR3 DNA reads TGTGCCACCTGGGACTTCTTAGGTTCACCCCTCCACTTT. Translating it yields CATWDFLGSPLHF.

Only a few counts were recorded for this clone. The V call is TRBV11-2, the J call TRBJ1-6, with TRBD1 as a possible D gene (5 bases). Germline V CDR1 and CDR2: SGHAT, FQNNGV. V was trimmed by 1 base and J by 0 bases, leaving 10 bases between them. This CDR3 region has 17 residues. In DNA form, the CDR3 reads TGTGCCAGCAGCTTAGTGGCAGGGACCTCCTATAATTCACCCCTCCACTTT. This sequence encodes CASSLVAGTSYNSPLHF. Based on the CDR3 plus reference TRBV11-2 and TRBJ1-6, the full variable domain is EAGVAQSPRYKIIEKRQSVAFWCNPISGHATLYWYQQILGQGPKLLIQFQNNGVVDDSQLPKDRFSAERLKGVDSTLKIQPAKLEDSAVYLCASSLVAGTSYNSPLHFGNGTRLTVT.

A few counts support this clone. V is TRBV5-1 and J is TRBJ1-3, with TRBD1 matching over 7 bases. From germline, CDR1 is SGHRS and CDR2 YFSETQ. The CDR3 runs to 14 residues. Trimming at V came to 4 bases and at J to 2 bases, leaving 3 bases not matched to a gene. Written as DNA, the CDR3 is TGCGCCAGCAGCACAGGGGACCCTGGAAACACCATATATTTT. It is translated as CASSTGDPGNTIYF.

The V call is TRBV15, the J call TRBJ2-7; D remains ambiguous. Trimming took off 0 bases at V and 3 bases at J, with 15 bases between the two ends. CDR1 and CDR2 (germline): LNHNV, YYDKDF (reference sequence). There are 16 residues in the CDR3. The CDR3 DNA reads as TGTGCCACCAGCAGAGATATTGGCGGCCGGATCTACGAGCAGTACTTC. Its translation: CATSRDIGGRIYEQYF.

The chain is built from TRBV10-3 and TRBJ2-7; no firm D call. CDR1 ENHRY and CDR2 SYGVKD come from the germline V gene. Trimming removed 0 bases at V and 10 bases at J, with 16 bases between. The CDR3 covers 14 residues. Here the CDR3 DNA reads TGTGCCATCAGTGAGTCGAATGGCAGGCCCTTTCAGTACTTC. Amino acid sequence: CAISESNGRPFQYF.

The chain has TRBV12-5 and TRBJ2-4; D remains unclear. Per germline, CDR1 LGHNT and CDR2 FRNRAP. The ends were cut back, 5 bases at V and 8 bases at J, with 16 bases in the middle. The length of the CDR3 is 14 residues. CDR3 amino acids: CASGLLSAVDIQYF. CDR3 bases: TGTGCTAGTGGTCTCCTTTCGGCTGTAGACATTCAGTACTTC.

The CDR3 DNA reads TGTGCCAGCAGTTTAACGGCTAGCGGGGAGCAGTTCTTC. It specifies CASSLTASGEQFF. V and J are TRBV27 and TRBJ2-1; 8 bases match TRBD2. The CDR3 contains 13 residues. The germline gives CDR1 MNHEY, CDR2 SMNVEV (reference sequence). V was pared by 2 bases and J by 10 bases, with 4 bases of the junction left unmatched.

The chain combines TRBV18 with TRBJ1-5, with D possibly matching TRBD1 (5 bases). Trimming pared 6 bases from V and 4 bases from J, leaving 10 bases between. This CDR3 has 13 residues. Germline lookup yields CDR1 KGHSH and CDR2 LQKENI. DNA for the CDR3: TGTGCCAGCTCCCTTGACAGAAATCAGCCCCAGCATTTT. Translated: CASSLDRNQPQHF.

This clone was counted once. The chain has TRBV6-2 or TRBV6-3 and TRBJ2-5; the match to TRBD2 covers 14 bases. Germline CDR1 and CDR2: MNHEY and SVGEGT. Losses at the gene ends were 5 bases for V and 10 bases for J; bases not matched to a gene: 9. This CDR3 spans 15 amino acids. CDR3 coding DNA: TGTGCCAGCAGTCTTCGGACTAGCGGGGGGAGTGGCCAGTACTTC. Translating it yields CASSLRTSGGSGQYF.

The chain carries TRBV6-5 and TRBJ1-2; unclear D gene. The CDR3 is 14 amino acids. V dropped 10 bases and J dropped 8 bases, with 23 bases sitting between them. Germline CDR1 is MNHEY and CDR2 is SVGAGI. This CDR3 reads CATRDNTLRGGYTF. The CDR3 nucleotides read TGTGCCACCCGAGACAATACCCTACGGGGAGGCTACACCTTC.

V and J are TRBV4-2 and TRBJ2-7, with D possibly TRBD1 on 5 matching bases. Germline V CDR1 and CDR2: LGHNA, YNFKEQ. The CDR3 is made up of 19 amino acids. Trimming removed 0 bases at V and 6 bases at J, with 27 bases between. The CDR3 sequence: CASSQDHLGRGALIGEQYF. CDR3 bases: TGTGCCAGCAGCCAAGATCATCTCGGTCGTGGGGCCCTTATCGGCGAGCAGTACTTC.

The chain combines TRBV6-1 with TRBJ1-3; D unresolved. CDR1 is MNHNS, CDR2 SASEGT, per germline. V lost 2 bases and J lost 1, with 6 bases in between. CDR3 length: 14 residues. The CDR3 is CASSEPISGNTIYF. CDR3 DNA: TGTGCCAGCAGTGAACCCATTTCTGGAAACACCATATATTTT.